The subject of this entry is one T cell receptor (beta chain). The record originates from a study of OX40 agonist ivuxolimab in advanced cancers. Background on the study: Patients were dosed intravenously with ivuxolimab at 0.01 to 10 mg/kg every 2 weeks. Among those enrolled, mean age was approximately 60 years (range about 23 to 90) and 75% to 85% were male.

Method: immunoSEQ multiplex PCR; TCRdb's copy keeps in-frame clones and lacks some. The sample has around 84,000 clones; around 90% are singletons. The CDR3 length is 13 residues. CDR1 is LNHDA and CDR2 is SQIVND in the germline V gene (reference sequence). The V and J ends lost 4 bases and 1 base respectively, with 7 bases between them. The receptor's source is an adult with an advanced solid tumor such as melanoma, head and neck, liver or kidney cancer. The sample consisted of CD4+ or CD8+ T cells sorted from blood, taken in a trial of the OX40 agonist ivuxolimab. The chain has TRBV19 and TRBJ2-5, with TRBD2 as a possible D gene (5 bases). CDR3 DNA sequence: TGTGCCAGTAGTAGGACTTTCCAAGAGACCCAGTACTTC. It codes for CASSRTFQETQYF.